Sequencing of this T cell receptor beta chain was carried out in a study of blood T cell repertoires in COVID-19. TCRdb's table, derived via immunoSEQ multiplex PCR, lists solely in-frame clones and lacks some. The sample holds about 19,000 clones; about 82% are singletons and the top ten take about 68%. Germline values: CDR1 SGHAT, CDR2 FQDESV (reference sequence). The ends lost 7 bases at V and 1 base at J; junction bases unmatched: 8. The CDR3 extends over 15 amino acids. What was sequenced was peripheral blood. This TCR came from a man older than 75 with acute or convalescent COVID-19. This sequence joins TRBV11-1 and TRBJ1-1; the match to TRBD1 covers 8 bases. In nucleotides, the CDR3 is TGTGCCAGCAACAAAATCAGGGGGCGGAACACTGAAGCTTTCTTT. The encoded protein is CASNKIRGRNTEAFF.